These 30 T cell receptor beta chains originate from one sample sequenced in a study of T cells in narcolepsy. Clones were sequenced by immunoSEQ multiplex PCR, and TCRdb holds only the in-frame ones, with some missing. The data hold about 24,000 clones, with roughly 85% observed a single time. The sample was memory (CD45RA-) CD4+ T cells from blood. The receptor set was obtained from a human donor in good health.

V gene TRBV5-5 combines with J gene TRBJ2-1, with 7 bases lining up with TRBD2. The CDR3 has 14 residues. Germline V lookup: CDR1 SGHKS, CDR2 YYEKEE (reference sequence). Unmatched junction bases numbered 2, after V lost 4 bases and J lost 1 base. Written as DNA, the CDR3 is TGTGCCAGCAGCCGGACTAGTTCCTACAATGAGCAGTTCTTC. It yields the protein CASSRTSSYNEQFF.

The CDR3 DNA is TGTGCCAGCAGCTTAGGCTCTGGGAATGAAAAACTGTTTTTT. It yields the protein CASSLGSGNEKLFF. The V gene is TRBV11-2, the J gene TRBJ1-4; D is uncertain. CDR3 length equals 14 residues. With 1 base removed from V and 5 bases from J, the gap between germline ends came to 8 bases. Germline V lookup: CDR1 SGHAT, CDR2 FQNNGV. Full variable domain (remainder filled in from reference TRBV11-2 and TRBJ1-4): EAGVAQSPRYKIIEKRQSVAFWCNPISGHATLYWYQQILGQGPKLLIQFQNNGVVDDSQLPKDRFSAERLKGVDSTLKIQPAKLEDSAVYLCASSLGSGNEKLFFGSGTQLSVL.

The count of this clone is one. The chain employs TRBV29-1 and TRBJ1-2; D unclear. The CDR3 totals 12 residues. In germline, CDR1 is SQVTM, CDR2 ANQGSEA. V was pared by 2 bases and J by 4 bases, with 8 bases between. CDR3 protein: CSVETAPYGYTF. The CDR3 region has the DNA TGCAGCGTTGAAACAGCCCCCTATGGCTACACCTTC.

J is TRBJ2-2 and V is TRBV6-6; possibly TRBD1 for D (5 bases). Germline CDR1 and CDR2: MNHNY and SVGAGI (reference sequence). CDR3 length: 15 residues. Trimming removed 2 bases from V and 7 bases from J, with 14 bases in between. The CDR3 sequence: CASSYVFTQGGELFF. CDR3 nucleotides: TGTGCCAGCAGTTACGTATTCACTCAGGGCGGGGAGCTGTTTTTT.

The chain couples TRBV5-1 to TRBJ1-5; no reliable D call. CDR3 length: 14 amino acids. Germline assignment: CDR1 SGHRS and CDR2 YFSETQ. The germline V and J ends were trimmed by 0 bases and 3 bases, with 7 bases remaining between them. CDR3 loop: CASSLDTNNQPQHF. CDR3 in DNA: TGCGCCAGCAGCTTGGACACTAACAATCAGCCCCAGCATTTT.

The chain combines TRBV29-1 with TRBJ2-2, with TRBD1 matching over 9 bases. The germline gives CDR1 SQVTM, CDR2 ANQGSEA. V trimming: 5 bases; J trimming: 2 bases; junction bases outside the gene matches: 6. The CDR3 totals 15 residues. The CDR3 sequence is CSVSTGGLNTGELFF. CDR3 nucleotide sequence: TGCAGCGTTTCCACAGGGGGCCTAAACACCGGGGAGCTGTTTTTT.

The CDR3 DNA is TGTGCCAGCAGCTTTGTACAGAACTACGAGCAGTACTTC. It codes for CASSFVQNYEQYF. The chain joins TRBV5-4 to TRBJ2-7; no clear D. The CDR3 consists of 13 residues. Germline CDR1 and CDR2: SGHNT and YYREEE (reference sequence). Trimming removed 2 bases at V and 3 bases at J, with 9 bases between.

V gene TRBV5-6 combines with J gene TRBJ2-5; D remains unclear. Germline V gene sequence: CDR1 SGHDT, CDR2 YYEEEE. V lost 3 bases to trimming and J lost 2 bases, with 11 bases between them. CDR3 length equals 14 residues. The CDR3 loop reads CASSSPSNQETQYF. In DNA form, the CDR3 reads TGTGCCAGCAGCTCTCCGAGCAATCAAGAGACCCAGTACTTC. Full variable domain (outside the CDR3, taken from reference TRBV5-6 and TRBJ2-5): DAGVTQSPTHLIKTRGQQVTLRCSPKSGHDTVSWYQQALGQGPQFIFQYYEEEERQRGNFPDRFSGHQFPNYSSELNVNALLLGDSALYLCASSSPSNQETQYFGPGTRLLVL.

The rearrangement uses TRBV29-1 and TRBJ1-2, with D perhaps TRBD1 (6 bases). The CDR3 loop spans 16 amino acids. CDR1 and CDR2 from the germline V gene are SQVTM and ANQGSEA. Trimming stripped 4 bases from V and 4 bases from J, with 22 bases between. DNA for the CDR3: TGCAGCGTTGCCAGTGATACAGGGAGGATGGGCTATGGCTACACCTTC. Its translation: CSVASDTGRMGYGYTF.

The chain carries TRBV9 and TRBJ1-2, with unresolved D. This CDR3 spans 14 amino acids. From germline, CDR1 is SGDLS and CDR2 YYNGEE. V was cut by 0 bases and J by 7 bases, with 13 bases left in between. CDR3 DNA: TGTGCCAGCAGCGTAGTCAAAGCTCCCGGTGGCTACACCTTC. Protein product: CASSVVKAPGGYTF.

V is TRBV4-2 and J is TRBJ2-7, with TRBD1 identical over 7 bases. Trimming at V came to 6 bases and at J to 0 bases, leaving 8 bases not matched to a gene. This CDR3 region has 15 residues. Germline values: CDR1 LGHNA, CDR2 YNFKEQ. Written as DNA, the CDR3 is TGTGCCAGCAGTACCCGACAGGGTTTCTCCTACGAGCAGTACTTC. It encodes CASSTRQGFSYEQYF.

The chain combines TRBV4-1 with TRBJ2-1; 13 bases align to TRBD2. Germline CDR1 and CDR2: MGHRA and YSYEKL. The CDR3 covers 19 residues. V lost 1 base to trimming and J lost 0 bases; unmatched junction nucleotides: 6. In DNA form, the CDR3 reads TGCGCCAGCAGCCAAGGCGGACTAGCGGGAGTAATCTCCTACAATGAGCAGTTCTTC. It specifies CASSQGGLAGVISYNEQFF.

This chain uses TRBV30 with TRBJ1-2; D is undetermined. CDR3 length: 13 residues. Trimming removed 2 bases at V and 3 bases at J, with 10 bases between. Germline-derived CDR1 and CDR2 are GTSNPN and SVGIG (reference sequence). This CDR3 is CAWSWVSDYGYTF. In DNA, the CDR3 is TGTGCCTGGAGTTGGGTGTCGGACTATGGCTACACCTTC.

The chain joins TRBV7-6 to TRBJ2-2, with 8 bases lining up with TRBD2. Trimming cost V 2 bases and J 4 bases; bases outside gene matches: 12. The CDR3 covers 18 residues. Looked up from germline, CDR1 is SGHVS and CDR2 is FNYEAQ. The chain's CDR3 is CASSLFGRAAFSTGELFF. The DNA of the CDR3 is TGTGCCAGCAGCTTATTCGGGAGGGCCGCATTCAGCACCGGGGAGCTGTTTTTT.

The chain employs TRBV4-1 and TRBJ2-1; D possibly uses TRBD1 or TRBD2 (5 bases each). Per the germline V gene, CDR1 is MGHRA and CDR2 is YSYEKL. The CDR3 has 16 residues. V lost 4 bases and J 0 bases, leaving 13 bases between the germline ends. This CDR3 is CASSRGDGGSYNEQFF. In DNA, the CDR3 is TGCGCCAGCAGCCGAGGGGACGGTGGCTCCTACAATGAGCAGTTCTTC.

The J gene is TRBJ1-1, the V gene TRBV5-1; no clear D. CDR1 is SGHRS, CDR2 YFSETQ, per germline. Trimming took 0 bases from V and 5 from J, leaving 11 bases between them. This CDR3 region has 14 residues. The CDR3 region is CASSLASAFTEAFF. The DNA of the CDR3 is TGCGCCAGCAGCTTGGCGTCAGCTTTTACTGAAGCTTTCTTT.

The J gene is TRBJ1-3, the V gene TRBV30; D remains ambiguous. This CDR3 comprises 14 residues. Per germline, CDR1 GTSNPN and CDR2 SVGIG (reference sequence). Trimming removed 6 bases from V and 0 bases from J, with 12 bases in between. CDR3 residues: CACPGMNSGNTIYF. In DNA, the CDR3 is TGTGCCTGTCCGGGGATGAACTCTGGAAACACCATATATTTT.

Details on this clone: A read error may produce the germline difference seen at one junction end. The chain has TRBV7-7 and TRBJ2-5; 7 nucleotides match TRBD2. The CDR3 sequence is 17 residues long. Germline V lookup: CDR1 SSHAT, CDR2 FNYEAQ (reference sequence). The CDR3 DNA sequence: TGTGCTAGCAGCTTAGAGGGCGGGAGACTAACGGGGGAGACCCAGTACTTC. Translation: CASSLEGGRLTGETQYF.

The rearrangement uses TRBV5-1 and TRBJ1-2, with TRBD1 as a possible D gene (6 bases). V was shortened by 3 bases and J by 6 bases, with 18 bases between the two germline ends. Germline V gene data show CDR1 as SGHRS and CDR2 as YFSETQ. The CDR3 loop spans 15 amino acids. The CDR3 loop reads CASSWKDSLADGYTF. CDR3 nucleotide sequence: TGCGCCAGCAGCTGGAAGGACAGTTTGGCGGATGGCTACACCTTC.

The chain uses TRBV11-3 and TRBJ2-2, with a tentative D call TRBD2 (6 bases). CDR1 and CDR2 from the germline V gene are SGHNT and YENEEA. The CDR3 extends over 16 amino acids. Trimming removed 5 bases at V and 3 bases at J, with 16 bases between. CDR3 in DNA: TGTGCCAGCAGCCTACTGACTAGTACACACACCGGGGAGCTGTTTTTT. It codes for CASSLLTSTHTGELFF.

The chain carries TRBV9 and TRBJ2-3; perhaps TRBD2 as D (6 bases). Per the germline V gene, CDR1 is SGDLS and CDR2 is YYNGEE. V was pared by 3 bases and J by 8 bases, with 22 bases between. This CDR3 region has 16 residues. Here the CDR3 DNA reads TGTGCCAGCAGCGAAAACTTACCAAACCAGGGAGGTACGCAGTATTTT. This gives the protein CASSENLPNQGGTQYF.

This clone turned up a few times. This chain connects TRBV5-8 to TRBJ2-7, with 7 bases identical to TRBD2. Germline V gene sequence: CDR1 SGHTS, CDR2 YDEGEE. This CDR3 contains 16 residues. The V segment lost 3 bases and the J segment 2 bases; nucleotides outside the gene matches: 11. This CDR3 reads CASSWGASSGAYEQYF. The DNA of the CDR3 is TGTGCCAGCAGCTGGGGAGCCTCTAGCGGCGCCTACGAGCAGTACTTC.

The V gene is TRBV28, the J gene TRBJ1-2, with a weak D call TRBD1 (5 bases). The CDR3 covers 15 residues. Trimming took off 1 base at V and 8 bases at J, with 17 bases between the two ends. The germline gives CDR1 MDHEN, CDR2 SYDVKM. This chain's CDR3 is CASSLSPAGGRGYTF. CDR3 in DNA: TGTGCCAGCAGTTTATCCCCGGCGGGGGGGAGGGGCTACACCTTC.

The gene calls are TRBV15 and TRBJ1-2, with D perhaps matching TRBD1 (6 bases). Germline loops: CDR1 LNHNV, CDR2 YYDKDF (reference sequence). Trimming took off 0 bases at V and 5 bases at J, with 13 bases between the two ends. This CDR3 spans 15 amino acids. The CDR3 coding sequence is TGTGCCACCAGCAGAGATGAGACAGGAGGTTATGGCTACACCTTC. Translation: CATSRDETGGYGYTF.

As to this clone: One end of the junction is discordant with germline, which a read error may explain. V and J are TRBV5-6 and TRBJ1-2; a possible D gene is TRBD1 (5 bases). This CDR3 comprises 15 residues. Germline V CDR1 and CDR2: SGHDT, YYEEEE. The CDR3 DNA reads TGTGCCAGCAGCCCCGCTCAGGGTTCACCAATACGGCCTGACTTC. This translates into CASSPAQGSPIRPDF.

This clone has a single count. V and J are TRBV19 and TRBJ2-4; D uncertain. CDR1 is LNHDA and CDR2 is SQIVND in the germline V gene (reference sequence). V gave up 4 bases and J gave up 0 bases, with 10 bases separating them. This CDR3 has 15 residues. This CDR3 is CASSNPTVAKNIQYF. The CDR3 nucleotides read TGTGCCAGTAGTAATCCGACCGTAGCCAAAAACATTCAGTACTTC.

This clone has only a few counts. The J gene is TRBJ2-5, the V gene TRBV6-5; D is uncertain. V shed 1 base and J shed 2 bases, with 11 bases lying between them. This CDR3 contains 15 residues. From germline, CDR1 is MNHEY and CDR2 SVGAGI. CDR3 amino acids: CASSYFPGRQETQYF. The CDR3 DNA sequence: TGTGCCAGCAGTTACTTCCCGGGTCGGCAAGAGACCCAGTACTTC.

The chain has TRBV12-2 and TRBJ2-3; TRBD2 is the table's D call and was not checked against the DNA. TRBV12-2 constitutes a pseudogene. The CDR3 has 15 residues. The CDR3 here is CASLLPARGTDTQYF. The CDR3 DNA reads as TGTGCAAGTCTCCTCCCGGCTCGGGGCACAGATACGCAGTATTTT.

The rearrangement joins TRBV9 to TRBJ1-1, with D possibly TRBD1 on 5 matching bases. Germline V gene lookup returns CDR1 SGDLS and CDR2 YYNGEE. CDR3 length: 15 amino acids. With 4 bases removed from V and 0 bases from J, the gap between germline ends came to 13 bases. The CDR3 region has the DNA TGTGCCAGCAGCCCAGTGGGACGGATGAACACTGAAGCTTTCTTT. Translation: CASSPVGRMNTEAFF.

CDR3 sequence reads: CASKEGFEAFF. CDR3 sequence (DNA): TGTGCCAGCAAGGAGGGGTTTGAAGCTTTCTTT. This chain joins TRBV6-6 and TRBJ1-1; possible D gene TRBD1, 5 bases. The CDR3 totals 11 residues. From germline, CDR1 is MNHNY and CDR2 SVGAGI (reference sequence). Trimming left V 7 bases short and J 7 bases short, with 10 bases between.